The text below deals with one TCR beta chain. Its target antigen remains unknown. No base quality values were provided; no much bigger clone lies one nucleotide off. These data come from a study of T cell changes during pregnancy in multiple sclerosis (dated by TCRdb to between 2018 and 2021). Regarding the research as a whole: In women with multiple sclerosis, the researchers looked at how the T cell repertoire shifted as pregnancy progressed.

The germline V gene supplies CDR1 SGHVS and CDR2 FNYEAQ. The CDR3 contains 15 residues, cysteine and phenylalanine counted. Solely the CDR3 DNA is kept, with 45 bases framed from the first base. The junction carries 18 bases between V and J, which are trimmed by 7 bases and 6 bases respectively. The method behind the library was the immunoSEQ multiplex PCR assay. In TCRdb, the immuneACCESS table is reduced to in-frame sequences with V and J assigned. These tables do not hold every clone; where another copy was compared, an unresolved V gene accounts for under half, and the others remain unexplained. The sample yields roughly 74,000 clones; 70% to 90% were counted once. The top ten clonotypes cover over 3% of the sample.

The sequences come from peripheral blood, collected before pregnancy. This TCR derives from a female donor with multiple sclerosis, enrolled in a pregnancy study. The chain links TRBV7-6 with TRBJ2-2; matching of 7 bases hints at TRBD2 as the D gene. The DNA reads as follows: TGTGCCAGCACCAAAGGGGGAGGGAATGCCGGGGAGCTGTTTTTT. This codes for CASTKGGGNAGELFF.